This TCR beta chain was obtained from a study of post-analysis software for immune sequencing data. The study, taken as a whole, reports: Controls had lower frequencies than patients of about 5 TRBV segments, which included TRBV5-6, TRBV5-1 and TRBV20-1.

Libraries were made from TCR beta cDNA, and they carried unique molecular identifiers. TCRdb independently ran MiXCR on the PCR reads; one entry per CDR3 protein. The repertoire holds roughly 800,000 distinct CDR3 sequences, with 53% as singletons. This clonotype was counted only a few times. The antigen is not known. CDR3 length: 12 residues. Per the germline V gene, CDR1 is SGHVS and CDR2 is FQNEAQ. Trimming took 8 bases from V and 6 from J; bases not matched to a gene: 7. The chain couples TRBV7-8 to TRBJ2-7, with 7 bases matching TRBD1. The sample taken for sequencing was blood. The TCR comes from a girl aged 5-17 years with multiple sclerosis. The CDR3 reads CASSGQPREQYF. CDR3 DNA sequence: TGTGCCAGCTCGGGACAGCCTCGCGAGCAGTACTTC.